Below are 29 T cell receptor beta chains sequenced from a single sample in a study of blood T cell repertoires in COVID-19. Using immunoSEQ multiplex PCR, the repertoire was profiled, and TCRdb retains in-frame clones only, with some absent. The sample has about 400,000 clones, about 90% seen once. The specimen sequenced was PBMCs or T cells enriched from blood (not recorded which). Receptor source: a woman aged 30 to 39 who had recovered from COVID-19.

The rearrangement uses TRBV5-1 and TRBJ2-5; 12 nucleotides line up with TRBD2. Germline V gene sequence: CDR1 SGHRS, CDR2 YFSETQ. The CDR3 sequence is 17 residues long. The J segment lost 5 bases and the V segment lost 4 bases, leaving 12 bases of the junction unmatched. In nucleotides, the CDR3 is TGCGCCAGCAGCCACACTAGCGGGAGGCCGAGGGGGGAGACCCAGTACTTC. This translates into CASSHTSGRPRGETQYF.

V usage is TRBV5-1 and J usage is TRBJ1-2, with TRBD1 identical over 11 bases. J gave up 6 bases and V 5 bases, and 9 bases lay outside the gene matches. Per the germline V gene, CDR1 is SGHRS and CDR2 is YFSETQ. The CDR3 consists of 15 residues. CDR3 in amino acids: CASSSSDRGLHGYTF. The CDR3 coding sequence is TGCGCCAGCAGTTCCTCGGACAGGGGGCTCCATGGCTACACCTTC.

The chain uses TRBV7-9 and TRBJ2-4; 7 positions agree with TRBD2. The CDR3 is made up of 12 amino acids. Unmatched junction bases numbered 10, after V lost 9 bases and J lost 11 bases. The germline gives CDR1 SEHNR, CDR2 FQNEAQ (reference sequence). In DNA form, the CDR3 reads TGTGCCAGTGGGACTACGGGTGCCGTTCAGTACTTC. Its translation: CASGTTGAVQYF. Full variable domain (outside the CDR3, taken from reference TRBV7-9 and TRBJ2-4): DTGVSQNPRHKITKRGQNVTFRCDPISEHNRLYWYRQTLGQGPEFLTYFQNEAQLEKSRLLSDRFSAERPKGSFSTLEIQRTEQGDSAMYLCASGTTGAVQYFGAGTRLSVL.

This rearrangement joins TRBV25-1 to TRBJ2-7; 8 positions agree with TRBD1. Germline V gives CDR1 MGHDK, CDR2 SYGVNS. The CDR3 length is 13 residues. The J segment lost 6 bases and the V segment lost 5 bases, leaving 6 bases of the junction unmatched. CDR3 in DNA: TGTGCCAGCAGTCGACAGGGGAGGTCCGAGCAGTACTTC. Translated, it gives CASSRQGRSEQYF.

The V call is TRBV15, the J call TRBJ2-7; a weak D match, TRBD1 (8 bases). CDR3 size: 15 residues. V dropped 4 bases and J dropped 5 bases, with 18 bases sitting between them. The germline gives CDR1 LNHNV, CDR2 YYDKDF (reference sequence). This CDR3 is CATSMPEAGQDEQYF. The CDR3 nucleotides read TGTGCCACCAGCATGCCCGAAGCGGGACAGGACGAGCAGTACTTC. Using reference TRBV15 and TRBJ2-7 for the parts outside the CDR3, the full variable domain is DAMVIQNPRYQVTQFGKPVTLSCSQTLNHNVMYWYQQKSSQAPKLLFHYYDKDFNNEADTPDNFQSRRPNTSFCFLDIRSPGLGDTAMYLCATSMPEAGQDEQYFGPGTRLTVT.

This chain links TRBV19 with TRBJ1-1; D uncertain. V dropped 5 bases and J dropped 1 base, with 8 bases sitting between them. Germline V gives CDR1 LNHDA, CDR2 SQIVND (reference sequence). The CDR3 runs to 13 residues. The CDR3 sequence: CASSEQPNTEAFF. For the CDR3, the DNA is TGTGCCAGTAGTGAACAGCCGAACACTGAAGCTTTCTTT.

The chain has TRBV27 and TRBJ1-2, with 8 bases fitting TRBD1. Germline CDR1 and CDR2: MNHEY and SMNVEV (reference sequence). With 0 bases clipped from V and 2 bases from J, the junction kept 5 bases outside the gene matches. The CDR3 is 16 amino acids. The CDR3 sequence is CASSLSSQGANYGYTF. DNA for the CDR3: TGTGCCAGCAGTTTATCGTCCCAGGGGGCGAACTATGGCTACACCTTC.

This chain uses TRBV7-2 with TRBJ2-7; 10 bases map to TRBD1. V lost 4 bases and J lost 1; bases outside the gene matches: 10. Per germline, CDR1 SGHTA and CDR2 FQGNSA. This CDR3 region has 17 residues. As DNA, the CDR3 is TGTGCCAGCAGCTCTAACGGACAGGGGGGTTATTCCTACGAGCAGTACTTC. This codes for CASSSNGQGGYSYEQYF.

This sequence joins TRBV7-6 and TRBJ2-2, with TRBD2 matching over 8 bases. This CDR3 has 15 amino acids. Germline CDR1 is SGHVS and CDR2 is FNYEAQ. V was pared by 0 bases and J by 4 bases, with 1 base of the junction left unmatched. The CDR3 here is CASSLAGTSTGELFF. The CDR3 DNA follows: TGTGCCAGCAGCTTAGCGGGGACTAGCACCGGGGAGCTGTTTTTT.

The V call is TRBV12-3 or TRBV12-4, the J call TRBJ1-2; D perhaps matches TRBD1 (6 bases). This CDR3 has 13 amino acids. The V gene lost 6 bases and the J gene lost 7 bases, with 15 bases spanning the gap. The CDR3 loop reads CASSQDSDFGYTF. CDR3 bases: TGTGCCAGCAGCCAGGACAGCGACTTTGGCTACACCTTC.

The V and J genes are TRBV6-2 or TRBV6-3 and TRBJ1-1; 7 bases are a match to TRBD1. In germline, CDR1 is MNHEY, CDR2 SVGEGT. The junction had 4 bases not matched to a gene; V was cut back by 2 bases and J by 4 bases. The CDR3 totals 14 residues. In nucleotides, the CDR3 is TGTGCCAGCAGTTACCTAGGGACAGTCACTGAAGCTTTCTTT. Translating gives CASSYLGTVTEAFF.

J is TRBJ1-5 and V is TRBV6-5; no clear D gene. From germline, CDR1 is MNHEY and CDR2 SVGAGI. V lost 6 bases to trimming and J lost 6 bases, with 9 bases between them. The CDR3 consists of 12 residues. CDR3 sequence (DNA): TGTGCCAGCAGCAGACTCGGTCAGCCCCAGCATTTT. Its translation: CASSRLGQPQHF.

The chain combines TRBV6-2 or TRBV6-3 with TRBJ1-6, with D unresolved. The V gene's germline CDR1 is MNHEY and CDR2 SVGEGT. The CDR3 spans 13 residues. Trimming removed 2 bases from V and 9 bases from J, with 8 bases in between. The CDR3 coding sequence is TGTGCCAGCAGTTACCCCGCGGGTTCACCCCTCCACTTT. It yields the protein CASSYPAGSPLHF.

On this clone itself: Other DNA sequences in this sample translate to the same CDR3. V gene TRBV6-5 combines with J gene TRBJ2-5; D may be TRBD1 (6 bases). CDR3 length: 14 amino acids. V lost 0 bases, J lost 2 bases, and 7 bases lay in between. Germline values: CDR1 MNHEY, CDR2 SVGAGI. CDR3 amino acids: CASSYSRGQETQYF. CDR3 nucleotides: TGTGCCAGCAGTTACTCGAGGGGGCAAGAGACCCAGTACTTC.

J is TRBJ1-2 and V is TRBV11-2; 7 bases line up with TRBD1. The CDR3 contains 11 residues. The germline gives CDR1 SGHAT, CDR2 FQNNGV. Germline trimming cut 2 bases from V and 12 bases from J; bases unmatched to any gene: 3. The CDR3 reads CASSLRQGHTF. CDR3 in DNA: TGTGCCAGCAGCTTACGACAGGGTCACACCTTC.

J is TRBJ2-2 and V is TRBV18; D ambiguous. Germline lookup yields CDR1 KGHSH and CDR2 LQKENI. The CDR3 is 14 residues long. Trimming removed 3 bases from V and 6 bases from J, with 11 bases in between. CDR3 coding DNA: TGTGCCAGCTCACCCCAAATGAGCGCCGGGGAGCTGTTTTTT. Its translation: CASSPQMSAGELFF. Drawing the rest from reference TRBV18 and TRBJ2-2, the complete variable domain is NAGVMQNPRHLVRRRGQEARLRCSPMKGHSHVYWYRQLPEEGLKFMVYLQKENIIDESGMPKERFSAEFPKEGPSILRIQQVVRGDSAAYFCASSPQMSAGELFFGEGSRLTVL.

The J gene is TRBJ2-5, the V gene TRBV20-1; unclear D gene. CDR1 and CDR2 from the germline V gene are DFQATT and SNEGSKA (reference sequence). The CDR3 runs to 11 residues. V lost 1 base to trimming and J lost 5 bases, with 5 bases between them. The CDR3 here is CSARGSETQYF. The CDR3 nucleotides read TGCAGTGCTAGAGGGAGCGAGACCCAGTACTTC.

This chain uses TRBV9 with TRBJ2-1, with D maybe TRBD2 (5 bases). This CDR3 has 15 amino acids. The germline CDR1 and CDR2 sequences are SGDLS and YYNGEE. V was trimmed by 2 bases and J by 5 bases, leaving 14 bases between them. CDR3 in amino acids: CASSVLAERNNEQFF. The CDR3 coding sequence is TGTGCCAGCAGCGTCCTAGCCGAAAGAAACAATGAGCAGTTCTTC.

The gene calls are TRBV2 and TRBJ1-4; D is undetermined. The germline V gene encodes CDR1 SNHLY and CDR2 FYNNEI. Trimming took off 3 bases at V and 9 bases at J, with 23 bases between the two ends. The CDR3 runs 17 residues. The CDR3 bases are TGTGCCAGCAGTGATTCAGAGCGCGGCGAAGTGCGGAAAAAACTGTTTTTT. Translation: CASSDSERGEVRKKLFF. Variable domain in full (rest from reference TRBV2 and TRBJ1-4): EPEVTQTPSHQVTQMGQEVILRCVPISNHLYFYWYRQILGQKVEFLVSFYNNEISEKSEIFDDQFSVERPDGSNFTLKIRSTKLEDSAMYFCASSDSERGEVRKKLFFGSGTQLSVL.

This clone showed up just once. This chain connects TRBV28 to TRBJ2-1, with a tentative D call TRBD2 (6 bases). Germline assignment: CDR1 MDHEN and CDR2 SYDVKM. The CDR3 runs to 14 residues. V lost 3 bases to trimming and J lost 8 bases, with 14 bases between them. CDR3 residues: CASSLGLAGYEQFF. The CDR3 bases are TGTGCCAGCAGTTTGGGACTTGCCGGATATGAGCAGTTCTTC.

The table lists this clone with a count of one. The CDR3 here is CASSLNPDQPQHF. The CDR3 DNA is TGTGCCAGCAGTTTAAACCCGGATCAGCCCCAGCATTTT. The rearrangement uses TRBV12-3 or TRBV12-4 and TRBJ1-5; D remains unclear. This CDR3 has 13 amino acids. Trimming removed 2 bases from V and 5 bases from J, with 7 bases in between.

This clone was picked up a small number of times. The same CDR3 also results from other DNA sequences found in this sample. The gene calls are TRBV12-3 or TRBV12-4 and TRBJ1-1, with D unclear. The ends were cut back, 6 bases at V and 1 base at J, with 3 bases in the middle. CDR3 length: 11 residues. The CDR3 loop is CASSRNTEAFF. The DNA of the CDR3 is TGTGCCAGCAGCCGGAACACTGAAGCTTTCTTT.

The chain combines TRBV23-1 with TRBJ1-5; D remains ambiguous. TRBV23-1 is an ORF, with its function uncertain. This CDR3 region has 15 residues. The germline V and J ends were trimmed by 2 bases and 3 bases, with 11 bases remaining between them. DNA of the CDR3: TGCGCCAGCAGTCAAAAATGGGCGCACAATCAGCCCCAGCATTTT. This gives the protein CASSQKWAHNQPQHF.

The chain links TRBV7-3 to TRBJ1-2, with a tentative D call TRBD1 (5 bases). The germline V gene encodes CDR1 SGHTA and CDR2 FQGTGA. The CDR3 covers 14 residues. The V and J ends lost 5 bases and 5 bases respectively, with 15 bases between them. This chain's CDR3 is CASSPAGLGYGYTF. CDR3 nucleotides: TGTGCCAGCAGCCCCGCAGGGTTGGGATATGGCTACACCTTC.

This chain links TRBV11-2 with TRBJ2-7, with TRBD2 identical over 12 bases. The CDR3 is made up of 17 amino acids. The germline CDR1 and CDR2 sequences are SGHAT and FQNNGV. Trimming removed 1 base from V and 4 bases from J; junction bases left unmatched: 8. DNA for the CDR3: TGTGCCAGCAGCTTAGCGACTAGCGGGAGTTATATATACGAGCAGTACTTC. Its translation is CASSLATSGSYIYEQYF.

This chain joins TRBV2 and TRBJ1-1; weak D call: TRBD1 (5 bases). Germline CDR1 is SNHLY and CDR2 is FYNNEI. CDR3 length equals 13 residues. Trimming removed 7 bases from V and 4 bases from J, with 13 bases in between. The CDR3 nucleotides are TGTGCCAGCACCCGGGGGGGGGTCACTGAAGCTTTCTTT. Its translation: CASTRGGVTEAFF. Drawing the rest from reference TRBV2 and TRBJ1-1, the complete variable domain is EPEVTQTPSHQVTQMGQEVILRCVPISNHLYFYWYRQILGQKVEFLVSFYNNEISEKSEIFDDQFSVERPDGSNFTLKIRSTKLEDSAMYFCASTRGGVTEAFFGQGTRLTVV.

This clone showed up just a few times. This chain uses TRBV28 with TRBJ2-1; D might be TRBD2 (7 bases). This CDR3 is built from 14 residues. Trimming pared 1 base from V and 13 bases from J, leaving 17 bases between. CDR1 is MDHEN, CDR2 SYDVKM, per germline. The CDR3 DNA reads as TGTGCCAGCAGTTTATCGCTAGCGGAGGGGGACCAGTTCTTC. Translating gives CASSLSLAEGDQFF.

The chain has TRBV24-1 and TRBJ1-1; 11 bases align to TRBD1. The CDR3 extends over 22 amino acids. The V gene end was trimmed by 1 base and the J gene end by 3 bases; junction bases not matched to a gene: 21. The V gene's germline CDR1 is KGHDR and CDR2 SFDVKD. The CDR3 spells CATSDLPRPGTGGGRFDTEAFF. CDR3 nucleotide sequence: TGTGCCACCAGTGATTTACCCAGACCAGGGACAGGGGGTGGTCGGTTCGACACTGAAGCTTTCTTT.

The chain joins TRBV4-1 to TRBJ1-4; 7 bases align to TRBD1. The CDR3 is 13 amino acids. Germline CDR1 and CDR2: MGHRA and YSYEKL. J gave up 7 bases and V 6 bases, and 5 bases lay outside the gene matches. CDR3: CASRNQGGEKLFF. The CDR3 DNA is TGCGCCAGCAGAAACCAGGGGGGTGAAAAACTGTTTTTT.